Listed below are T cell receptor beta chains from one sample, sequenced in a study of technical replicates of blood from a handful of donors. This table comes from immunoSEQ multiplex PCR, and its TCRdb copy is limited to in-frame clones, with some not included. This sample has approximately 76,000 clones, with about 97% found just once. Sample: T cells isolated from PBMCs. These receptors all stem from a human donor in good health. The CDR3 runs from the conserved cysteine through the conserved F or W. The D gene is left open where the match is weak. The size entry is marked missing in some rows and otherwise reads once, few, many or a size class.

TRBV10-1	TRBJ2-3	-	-	TGCGCCAGCAGTGATGGGGGAGGGGGGGATACGCAGTATTTT	CASSDGGGGDTQYF
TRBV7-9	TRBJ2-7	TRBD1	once	TGTGCCAGCAGTCCAACCGGGACAGGGGGCGAGCAGTACTTC	CASSPTGTGGEQYF
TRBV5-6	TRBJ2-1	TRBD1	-	TGTGCCAGCAGCTTACCGGGACAGGGGATTTACAATGAGCAGTTCTTC	CASSLPGQGIYNEQFF
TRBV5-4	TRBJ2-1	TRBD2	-	TGTGCCAGCAGCTTGTATAGCGGGGGGGCCGGTTACAATGAGCAGTTCTTC	CASSLYSGGAGYNEQFF
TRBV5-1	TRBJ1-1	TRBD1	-	TGCGCCAGCAGCTTGGCCGGGACAGGGGTAACTGAAGCTTTCTTT	CASSLAGTGVTEAFF
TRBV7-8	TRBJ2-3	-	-	TGTGCCAGCAGCCTGGGGCCTAGCACAGATACGCAGTATTTT	CASSLGPSTDTQYF
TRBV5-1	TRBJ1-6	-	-	TGCGCCAGCAGCGTAGACAGTTCCTATAATTCACCCCTCCACTTT	CASSVDSSYNSPLHF
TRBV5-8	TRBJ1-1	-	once	TGTGCCAGCGCTCAGTCAATGAACACTGAAGCTTTCTTT	CASAQSMNTEAFF
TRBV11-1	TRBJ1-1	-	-	TGTGCCAGCAGCTTACTCGGAGGGGCGTTCACTGAAGCTTTCTTT	CASSLLGGAFTEAFF
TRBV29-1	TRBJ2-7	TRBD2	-	TGCAGCGCATTACTAGCGGGATTTGAGCAGTACTTC	CSALLAGFEQYF
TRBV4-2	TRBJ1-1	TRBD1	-	TGTGCCAGCAGCCAAGGACAGGGGATATTGGCTTTCTTT	CASSQGQGILAFF
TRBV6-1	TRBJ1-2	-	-	TGTGCCAGCCTTCCGGGGATTAACTATGGCTACACCTTC	CASLPGINYGYTF
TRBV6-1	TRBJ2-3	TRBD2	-	TGTGCCAGCACTTTAGCGGGGCAAGGGGCAGATACGCAGTATTTT	CASTLAGQGADTQYF
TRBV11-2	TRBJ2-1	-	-	TGTGCCAGCAGCTTAGTAGGGGTTCCAGGTGAGCAGTTCTTC	CASSLVGVPGEQFF
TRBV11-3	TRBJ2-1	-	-	TGTGCCAGCAGCTTGGGCTACAGGAATGAGCAGTTCTTC	CASSLGYRNEQFF
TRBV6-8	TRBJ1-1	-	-	TGTGCCAGCAGTTACTCGATATGGCGCGGACAGCACATGAACACTGAAGCTTTCTTT	CASSYSIWRGQHMNTEAFF
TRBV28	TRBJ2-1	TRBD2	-	TGTGCCAGCCTAGCGGCGAGCTCCTACAATGAGCAGTTCTTC	CASLAASSYNEQFF
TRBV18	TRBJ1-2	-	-	TGTGCCAGCTCACCTGATCAGGGTCGGGGCTACACCTTC	CASSPDQGRGYTF
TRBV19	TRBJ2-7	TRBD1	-	TGTGCCAGTAGCCTGACAGGGTTTGGGTCCTACGAGCAGTACTTC	CASSLTGFGSYEQYF
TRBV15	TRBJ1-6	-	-	TGTGCCACCAGCAGAGATGCGGGCTCACCCCTCCACTTT	CATSRDAGSPLHF
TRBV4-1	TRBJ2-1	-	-	TGCGCCAGCAGCCAAGTAGGGAGGTCCAGCCGGGCTCATGAGCAGTTCTTC	CASSQVGRSSRAHEQFF
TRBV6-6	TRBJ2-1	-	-	TGTGCCAGCAGTTACCAGGGGGGTGAGCAGTTCTTC	CASSYQGGEQFF
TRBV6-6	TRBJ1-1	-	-	TGTGCCAGCAGTTACGGCAGTTTGAACACTGAAGCTTTCTTT	CASSYGSLNTEAFF
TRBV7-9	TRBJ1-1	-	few	TGTGCCAGCAGCCCCCGCTACGAACTGAACACTGAAGCTTTCTTT	CASSPRYELNTEAFF
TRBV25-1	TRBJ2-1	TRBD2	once	TGTGCCAGCAGTGTAGCGGGGGGGGTCAATGAGCAGTTCTTC	CASSVAGGVNEQFF
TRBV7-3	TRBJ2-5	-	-	TGTGCCAGCAGCTTCGACAGGCAAGAGACCCAGTACTTC	CASSFDRQETQYF
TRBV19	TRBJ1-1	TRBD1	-	TGTGCCAGTAGTACCGACAGGGCTGCGTTCGAAGCTTTCTTT	CASSTDRAAFEAFF
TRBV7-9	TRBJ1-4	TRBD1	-	TGTGCCAGCAGCCAGTCCGGGACAGGGAATGAAAAACTGTTTTTT	CASSQSGTGNEKLFF
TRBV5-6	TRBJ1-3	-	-	TGTGCCAGCAGCCGGACAGGAAACACCATATATTTT	CASSRTGNTIYF
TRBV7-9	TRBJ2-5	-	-	TGTGCCAGCAGCCCCGTCGGGGGGCGAGAGACCCAGTACTTC	CASSPVGGRETQYF
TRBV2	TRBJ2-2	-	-	TGTGCCAGCAAGGTAGCCAGGGGCACCGGGGAGCTGTTTTTT	CASKVARGTGELFF
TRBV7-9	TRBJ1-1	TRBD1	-	TGTGCCAGCACCTTCCTGGGGACAGGGAACACTGAAGCTTTCTTT	CASTFLGTGNTEAFF
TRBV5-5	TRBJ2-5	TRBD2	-	TGTGCCAGCAGCTTCCCTAGCGGGAGTTGGGAGACCCAGTACTTC	CASSFPSGSWETQYF
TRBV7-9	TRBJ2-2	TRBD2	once	TGTGCCAGCAGCTCTATAGCGGGAGAATCCCCCGGGGAGCTGTTTTTT	CASSSIAGESPGELFF
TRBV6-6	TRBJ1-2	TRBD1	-	TGTGCCAGCAGTTACGGGACAGGGGACCTGGGCTACACCTTC	CASSYGTGDLGYTF
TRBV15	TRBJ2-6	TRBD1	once	TGTGCCACCAGCAGAACCGGGACAGCTACCTCTGGGGCCAACGTCCTGACTTTC	CATSRTGTATSGANVLTF
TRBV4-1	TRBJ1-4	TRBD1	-	TGCGCCAGCAGCCAAGATCTCGGGGCAGGGGGCAGCGAAAAACTGTTTTTT	CASSQDLGAGGSEKLFF
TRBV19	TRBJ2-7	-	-	TGTGCCAGTAGTCTCCAGGCAACCTACGAGCAGTACTTC	CASSLQATYEQYF
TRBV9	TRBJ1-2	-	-	TGTGCCAGCAGCGTAAGCGAGAGCTATGGCTACACCTTC	CASSVSESYGYTF
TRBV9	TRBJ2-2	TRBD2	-	TGTGCCAGCAGCTTTAGCGGGGGGGCACGAGGGGAGCTGTTTTTT	CASSFSGGARGELFF